Each of the 24 T cell receptor beta chains below was sequenced from the same sample in a study of low-dose radiotherapy and immunotherapy resistance in tumors. First-strand cDNA used TRAV- and TRBV-specific primers, covering alpha and beta chains. TCR amplification ran approximately 20 PCR cycles using constant-region and V-primer adapter primers. TCRdb processed the reads anew with MiXCR; each CDR3 protein has one entry. The sample yields over 9,000 distinct CDR3 sequences, about two fifths seen once. The receptors were gathered from a human donor with advanced metastatic prostate, ovarian, gallbladder or colorectal cancer (not recorded which). This table probably holds off-target reads from a library built for another chain.

The chain joins TRBV28 to TRBJ1-6; D gene ambiguous. This CDR3 spans 16 amino acids. Germline assignment: CDR1 MDHEN and CDR2 SYDVKM. Between the trimmed V and J ends, which lost 6 bases and 9 bases, there was a span of 21 bases. CDR3 nucleotides: TGTGCCAGCAGGTACCGGGTGGCCACTCTCGGTTCACCCCTCCACTTT. This sequence encodes CASRYRVATLGSPLHF.

This clonotype turned up a few times. This chain connects TRBV6-8 to TRBJ2-1; TRBD1 is a possible D gene (5 bases). V shed 0 bases and J shed 3 bases, with 9 bases lying between them. This CDR3 region has 15 residues. Germline CDR1 is MNHGY and CDR2 is SAAAGT. The CDR3 reads CASSYSGTGYNEQFF. The CDR3 bases are TGTGCCAGCAGTTACTCGGGTACAGGCTACAATGAGCAGTTCTTC.

The chain couples TRBV6-1 to TRBJ1-2; D is uncertain. Germline V gives CDR1 MNHNS, CDR2 SASEGT. The CDR3 length is 14 residues. The germline V and J ends were trimmed by 0 bases and 2 bases, with 7 bases remaining between them. The CDR3 nucleotides read TGTGCCAGCAGTGAAGCGCTGAGAAACTATGGCTACACCTTC. Amino acids: CASSEALRNYGYTF.

This clonotype has just a few counts. The V gene is TRBV5-1, the J gene TRBJ2-2, with D unresolved. The V end lost 4 bases, the J end lost 0 bases, and 10 bases lay between the germline ends. Per the germline V gene, CDR1 is SGHRS and CDR2 is YFSETQ. The CDR3 sequence is 15 residues long. In nucleotides, the CDR3 is TGCGCCAGCAGCGAAGGCAGTGCGAACACCGGGGAGCTGTTTTTT. Protein: CASSEGSANTGELFF.

The chain carries TRBV7-2 and TRBJ1-5, with 10 bases fitting TRBD1. In germline, CDR1 is SGHTA, CDR2 FQGNSA. Losses at the gene ends were 3 bases for V and 7 bases for J; bases not matched to a gene: 6. This CDR3 has 15 residues. CDR3 sequence reads: CASSLMGQGLQPQHF. The CDR3 region has the DNA TGTGCCAGCAGCTTGATGGGACAGGGGTTGCAGCCCCAGCATTTT.

The genes are TRBV5-1 and TRBJ2-1, with a tentative D call TRBD1 (5 bases). Germline assignment: CDR1 SGHRS and CDR2 YFSETQ. V lost 0 bases and J 0 bases, leaving 7 bases between the germline ends. The CDR3 totals 15 residues. The CDR3 sequence: CASSLVTGSYNEQFF. CDR3 DNA sequence: TGCGCCAGCAGCTTGGTCACAGGCTCCTACAATGAGCAGTTCTTC.

V is TRBV27 and J is TRBJ1-2; possible D gene TRBD1, 5 bases. CDR3 length equals 13 residues. V lost 7 bases and J 7 bases, leaving 16 bases between the germline ends. Germline V gene data show CDR1 as MNHEY and CDR2 as SMNVEV (reference sequence). The CDR3 sequence: CASIPPGQGGYTF. The CDR3 DNA is TGTGCCAGCATCCCTCCGGGGCAGGGTGGCTACACCTTC.

V and J are TRBV11-2 and TRBJ2-1, with 12 bases lining up with TRBD2. The CDR3 sequence is 19 residues long. V gave up 5 bases and J gave up 0 bases; unmatched junction bases: 11. CDR1 is SGHAT and CDR2 is FQNNGV in the germline V gene. CDR3 loop: CASSAGLAGPYSSYNEQFF. Written as DNA, the CDR3 is TGTGCCAGCAGCGCCGGACTAGCGGGACCCTACAGCTCCTACAATGAGCAGTTCTTC.

The table lists this clonotype with a few counts. The V and J genes are TRBV12-3 or TRBV12-4 and TRBJ2-3; 9 nucleotides agree with TRBD2. The CDR3 runs 15 residues. Trimming at V came to 7 bases and at J to 0 bases, leaving 5 bases not matched to a gene. The CDR3 reads CASNLSGGSTDTQYF. CDR3 DNA sequence: TGTGCCAGCAACCTTAGCGGGGGCAGCACAGATACGCAGTATTTT.

This clonotype appeared a few times. The chain uses TRBV5-1 and TRBJ2-7, with D perhaps matching TRBD1 (6 bases). CDR1 is SGHRS and CDR2 is YFSETQ in the germline V gene. This CDR3 has 14 residues. V dropped 3 bases and J dropped 0 bases, with 10 bases sitting between them. CDR3 sequence (DNA): TGCGCCAGCAGCTCACAGGGTAACTCCTACGAGCAGTACTTC. It specifies CASSSQGNSYEQYF.

The rearrangement uses TRBV6-2 or TRBV6-3 and TRBJ2-1; possible D gene TRBD2, 5 bases. This CDR3 is 14 amino acids long. The V gene lost 5 bases and the J gene lost 5 bases, with 13 bases spanning the gap. CDR1 and CDR2 (germline): MNHEY, SVGEGT. In DNA form, the CDR3 reads TGTGCCAGCAGTGAAGAGCGGCCCGACAATGAGCAGTTCTTC. Translated: CASSEERPDNEQFF.

The chain is built from TRBV6-8 and TRBJ1-2; 7 nucleotides align to TRBD1. Per the germline V gene, CDR1 is MNHGY and CDR2 is SAAAGT. V lost 5 bases and J lost 4; bases outside the gene matches: 16. The CDR3 covers 17 residues. The CDR3 is CASSARDSSSFIYGYTF. CDR3 nucleotide sequence: TGTGCCAGCAGTGCCCGGGACAGCTCTTCGTTCATCTATGGCTACACCTTC.

The chain couples TRBV3-1 to TRBJ2-5; 8 bases match TRBD2. V shed 4 bases and J 7 bases; nucleotides not matched to a gene: 5. The CDR3 contains 13 residues. The V gene's germline CDR1 is LGHDT and CDR2 YNNKEL (reference sequence). CDR3 sequence: CASSPTSGATQYF. CDR3 nucleotide sequence: TGTGCCAGCAGCCCTACTAGCGGCGCGACCCAGTACTTC.

This chain connects TRBV7-9 to TRBJ2-5; 7 positions agree with TRBD1. The trim removed 5 bases at V and 2 bases at J, leaving 14 bases unmatched. From germline, CDR1 is SEHNR and CDR2 FQNEAQ (reference sequence). This CDR3 comprises 17 residues. Here the CDR3 DNA reads TGTGCCAGCAGCCCAGCCGGGACAGCCTTTCGGCAAGAGACCCAGTACTTC. As protein: CASSPAGTAFRQETQYF.

In DNA, the CDR3 is TGTGCCAGCAGTGACCGGGACAGTCTGTCCTACGAGCAGTACTTC. Amino acid sequence: CASSDRDSLSYEQYF. The chain links TRBV25-1 to TRBJ2-7; 7 bases fit TRBD1. The CDR3 is made up of 15 amino acids. The V segment lost 3 bases and the J segment 1 base; nucleotides outside the gene matches: 6. Per germline, CDR1 MGHDK and CDR2 SYGVNS.

J is TRBJ1-1 and V is TRBV6-5; 8 bases fit TRBD1. Unmatched junction bases numbered 5, after V lost 8 bases and J lost 6 bases. CDR1 and CDR2 (germline): MNHEY, SVGAGI. The CDR3 runs to 12 residues. The CDR3 protein is CASRLQGAEAFF. As DNA, the CDR3 is TGTGCCAGCCGACTACAGGGGGCTGAAGCTTTCTTT.

This sequence joins TRBV5-4 and TRBJ2-3; D is unclear. V gave up 4 bases and J gave up 2 bases, with 8 bases separating them. The CDR3 runs to 13 residues. Germline CDR1 reads SGHNT; CDR2 reads YYREEE (reference sequence). CDR3 sequence reads: CASSRTYTDTQYF. For the CDR3, the DNA is TGTGCCAGCAGCCGCACTTACACAGATACGCAGTATTTT.

This clonotype came up a few times. The chain is built from TRBV5-1 and TRBJ2-1, with TRBD2 matching over 9 bases. Germline V gives CDR1 SGHRS, CDR2 YFSETQ. Trimming removed 2 bases from V and 0 bases from J; junction bases left unmatched: 3. This CDR3 spans 16 amino acids. This CDR3 is CASSFAAGGSYNEQFF. In DNA, the CDR3 is TGCGCCAGCAGCTTCGCAGCGGGAGGCTCCTACAATGAGCAGTTCTTC.

This clonotype was found a few times. The chain uses TRBV7-2 and TRBJ2-5; 7 nucleotides match TRBD2. Germline trimming cut 1 base from V and 5 bases from J; bases unmatched to any gene: 19. Per germline, CDR1 SGHTA and CDR2 FQGNSA. There are 19 residues in the CDR3. The CDR3 region is CASSLVREVTSPPMETQYF. The DNA of the CDR3 is TGTGCCAGCAGCTTAGTTCGTGAGGTGACTAGCCCCCCGATGGAGACCCAGTACTTC.

The chain has TRBV28 and TRBJ2-5; TRBD1 might be the D (5 bases). The CDR3 sequence is 15 residues long. CDR1 MDHEN and CDR2 SYDVKM come from the germline V gene. With 8 bases removed from V and 0 bases from J, the gap between germline ends came to 16 bases. The DNA for the CDR3 is TGTGCCAGCCGCTGGTTTCGGACAAACCAAGAGACCCAGTACTTC. This gives the protein CASRWFRTNQETQYF.

There are a few counts of this clonotype. The junction departs from the called germline gene at one end, perhaps through a read error. This chain uses TRBV11-1 with TRBJ2-1, with a weak D call TRBD1 (5 bases). The CDR3 is made up of 15 amino acids. Germline CDR1 is SGHAT and CDR2 is FQDESV (reference sequence). CDR3 sequence reads: CASRPRVFKPESMVF. The CDR3 DNA reads as TGTGCCAGCAGGCCCAGGGTATTCAAACCGGAGAGCATGGTCTTC.

This chain uses TRBV11-2 with TRBJ2-6; D gene ambiguous. The CDR3 extends over 14 amino acids. Germline assignment: CDR1 SGHAT and CDR2 FQNNGV. The V end lost 4 bases, the J end lost 2 bases, and 6 bases lay between the germline ends. The CDR3 region is CASSSTTGANVLTF. For the CDR3, the DNA is TGTGCCAGCAGCTCAACGACTGGGGCCAACGTCCTGACTTTC.

V usage is TRBV6-5 and J usage is TRBJ1-1; 8 bases fit TRBD1. The CDR3 length is 13 residues. Germline CDR1 and CDR2: MNHEY and SVGAGI. Trimming removed 5 bases from V and 5 bases from J; junction bases left unmatched: 4. In nucleotides, the CDR3 is TGTGCCAGCAGTCAGGGGGCCGGGACTGAAGCTTTCTTT. Its translation: CASSQGAGTEAFF.

This chain uses TRBV5-1 with TRBJ2-7; 9 positions match TRBD1. The V gene end was trimmed by 2 bases and the J gene end by 4 bases; junction bases not matched to a gene: 4. CDR3 length: 14 amino acids. Germline values: CDR1 SGHRS, CDR2 YFSETQ. The CDR3 loop is CASSFLTGGYEQYF. The CDR3 bases are TGCGCCAGCAGCTTCTTGACAGGGGGGTACGAGCAGTACTTC.